This record concerns one T cell receptor (beta chain) sequence. In this sample, this clone turned up once. Its specific antigen is unknown. It has no much larger one-base neighbor in the sample; base qualities were not kept. The CDR3 regions of human TCRbeta chains were analyzed by immunosequencing. The paper's data handling went like this. TCRs in the repertoires were matched against a reference library of SARS-CoV-2-specific TCRs that had been generated with the MIRA antigen-specificity platform. Breadth meant the fraction of unique TCRs that were SARS-CoV-2-associated, whereas depth meant the fraction of total T cells that were SARS-CoV-2-associated. Using the MIRA data, each spike-specific TCR was assigned both to the spike region to which the TCR was reactive and to a CD4 or CD8 class. Log10-transformed breadth and depth values were compared by one-way ANOVA with Sidak's multiple comparisons tests. Imported from immuneACCESS, the table was reduced by TCRdb to in-frame sequences with V and J called. These copies leave out some clones; in studies compared against another copy, an unresolved V gene accounts for under half, and the cause of the remainder is not known. From that table come the V and J calls and clone size; the DNA was used to work out D and trimming. The sample profile shows approximately 99,000 clones; roughly 86% of them were found once. Roughly 3% of the sample is held by the ten biggest clonotypes.

The data were taken from a study of T cell responses to AZD1222 COVID-19 vaccine (dated by TCRdb to the early 2020s). Regarding the complete study: Because spike-specific TCR depth and breadth did not differ between the two schedules, AZD1222 recipients who got a second dose at roughly 4 weeks were pooled with those who got a second dose at roughly 12 weeks. TCR sequencing was performed for over 230 trial participants, of whom approximately 200 were given two doses of AZD1222 and around 25 were given two doses of MenACWY control vaccine. Trial participants were enrolled by age into 18-55, 56-69 and 70-plus year subgroups, with roughly 150, 30 and 60 TCR-sequenced participants respectively.

In the paper's terms, the time point label means: baseline before first vaccination. Vaccinee samples came from UK trials COV001 and COV002, including a single-blind randomized controlled phase 2/3 trial of AZD1222 (ChAdOx1 nCoV-19) in healthy adults. For TCRbeta chain sequencing, PBMC samples from trial participants were taken at day 0 and at day 28 after the second dose. CDR1 and CDR2 (MNHEY, SVGEGT) derive from the germline V gene. After removal of 5 bases from V and 13 bases from J, the junction retains 10 bases not matched to a gene. Counted from cysteine to phenylalanine, this CDR3 has 13 amino acids. The retained sequence is limited to the CDR3, 39 bases, with the frame set at the first base. What the study reported, not specific to this receptor: Reportedly, almost half of the unique spike-specific TCRs recognized epitopes lying outside the regions that are mutated in the B.1.351 and B.1.1.7 variants. After two AZD1222 doses, both the breadth and the depth of spike-specific TCRs were significantly higher than at day 0 and than in MenACWY recipients. Participants were mostly white British, with more females than males. The authors suggested clonal diversity may have been underestimated. The vaccine-associated CD4 TCRs covered the entire spike protein, and the dominant responses fell in regions 160-218 and 743-854. In the small 56-69-year group, the increase in depth fell short of significance, most likely because of low power. Conclusions about previously exposed vaccinees are limited because only six or seven AZD1222 recipients were SARS-CoV-2 seropositive at baseline. Because no day 14 peak-response samples were available, repertoires were characterized only after the peak T cell response.

This clonotype was obtained from an adult in good health. Sequences were derived from peripheral blood, sampled on day 0 of AZD1222 vaccination. The chain is made from TRBV6-2 or TRBV6-3 and TRBJ1-2, with 10 central nucleotides matching TRBD1. The sequenced DNA: TGTGCCAGCAGTCTTTGGGACAGGGGTTCACTCACCTTC. This gives the protein CASSLWDRGSLTF.